This entry lists 18 T cell receptor beta chains sequenced from one sample in a study of T cells in localized non-small cell lung cancer. Repertoires were generated with immunoSEQ multiplex PCR, while TCRdb's copy carries only in-frame clones and drops some. Among about 82,000 clones listed, roughly 80% were seen once. Sequenced material: PBMCs, taken before any cancer treatment. These receptors came from a man between 40 and 70 years old with stage II squamous cell lung carcinoma.

The chain uses TRBV6-6 and TRBJ2-3, with D possibly matching TRBD2 (6 bases). This CDR3 has 15 residues. V was clipped by 0 bases and J by 7 bases, with 14 bases between them. Germline CDR1 and CDR2: MNHNY and SVGAGI (reference sequence). The CDR3 loop reads CASSYSTRRGNTQYF. The CDR3 DNA reads as TGTGCCAGCAGTTACTCGACGAGGCGGGGAAATACGCAGTATTTT.

The rearrangement joins TRBV7-2 to TRBJ2-3, with a possible D match to TRBD2 (6 bases). Germline CDR1 and CDR2: SGHTA and FQGNSA. V was cut by 7 bases and J by 4 bases, with 15 bases left in between. There are 14 residues in the CDR3. The CDR3 nucleotides read TGTGCCAGCAACTTCTTGGGAGGCTCAGATACGCAGTATTTT. Translated: CASNFLGGSDTQYF.

The chain joins TRBV5-1 to TRBJ2-3; TRBD2 matches at 11 bases. Germline V gene lookup returns CDR1 SGHRS and CDR2 YFSETQ. The CDR3 length is 16 residues. V lost 4 bases to trimming and J lost 2 bases; unmatched junction nucleotides: 6. Written as DNA, the CDR3 is TGCGCCAGCAGCACAGGGACTAGCGGCCCCACAGATACGCAGTATTTT. Protein sequence: CASSTGTSGPTDTQYF.

The chain is built from TRBV6-5 and TRBJ1-2, with D unresolved. The V gene lost 2 bases and the J gene lost 5 bases, with 18 bases spanning the gap. The V gene's germline CDR1 is MNHEY and CDR2 SVGAGI. The CDR3 totals 16 residues. CDR3 nucleotides: TGTGCCAGCAGTTACAGGCAGATAGGCGATTCGTATGGCTACACCTTC. This encodes CASSYRQIGDSYGYTF.

This chain connects TRBV19 to TRBJ2-7, with D hard to call. The CDR3 is 15 amino acids. Trimming pared 3 bases from V and 0 bases from J, leaving 12 bases between. The germline V gene has CDR1 LNHDA and CDR2 SQIVND (reference sequence). CDR3 in amino acids: CASSISHLSSYEQYF. The CDR3, as DNA: TGTGCCAGTAGTATCAGCCATTTGAGCTCCTACGAGCAGTACTTC.

This rearrangement joins TRBV7-2 to TRBJ2-7; the D gene is possibly TRBD1 (5 bases). The V gene lost 5 bases and the J gene lost 3 bases, with 11 bases spanning the gap. Germline V gives CDR1 SGHTA, CDR2 FQGNSA. The CDR3 is 13 residues long. CDR3 loop: CASSRDSYYEQYF. CDR3 coding DNA: TGTGCCAGCAGCCGCGACAGTTACTACGAGCAGTACTTC.

V usage is TRBV5-6 and J usage is TRBJ2-1, with 9 bases lining up with TRBD1. This CDR3 comprises 12 residues. The junction had 6 bases not matched to a gene; V was cut back by 7 bases and J by 10 bases. Germline V gene data show CDR1 as SGHDT and CDR2 as YYEEEE. CDR3: CASGDRVGEQFF. For the CDR3, the DNA is TGTGCCAGCGGGGACAGGGTAGGCGAGCAGTTCTTC.

The chain links TRBV6-1 to TRBJ1-5; no definite D call. Deletions cut 3 bases from V and 2 bases from J, with 11 bases between. The germline V gene encodes CDR1 MNHNS and CDR2 SASEGT. The CDR3 contains 15 residues. CDR3 DNA sequence: TGTGCCAGCAGTGATCCCTGGACCCGCAATCAGCCCCAGCATTTT. This gives the protein CASSDPWTRNQPQHF.

J is TRBJ1-2 and V is TRBV5-4, with TRBD1 as a possible D gene (5 bases). CDR1 and CDR2 from the germline V gene are SGHNT and YYREEE (reference sequence). The CDR3 has 14 amino acids. Trimming cost V 0 bases and J 2 bases, with 8 bases left between them. The CDR3 spells CASSLDRQNYGYTF. CDR3 bases: TGTGCCAGCAGCTTGGATCGACAGAACTATGGCTACACCTTC. The full variable domain, completed using reference TRBV5-4 and TRBJ1-2, is ETGVTQSPTHLIKTRGQQVTLRCSSQSGHNTVSWYQQALGQGPQFIFQYYREEENGRGNFPPRFSGLQFPNYSSELNVNALELDDSALYLCASSLDRQNYGYTFGSGTRLTVV.

This clone was seen a single time. The chain uses TRBV29-1 and TRBJ1-2; 8 nucleotides line up with TRBD1. CDR3 length: 13 amino acids. Germline V gene sequence: CDR1 SQVTM, CDR2 ANQGSEA. Germline trimming cut 0 bases from V and 7 bases from J; bases unmatched to any gene: 4. CDR3 sequence: CSVEDTGGVGYTF. CDR3 DNA sequence: TGCAGCGTTGAAGACACAGGGGGAGTTGGCTACACCTTC.

The chain uses TRBV10-3 and TRBJ2-2; TRBD1 matches at 8 bases. The germline CDR1 and CDR2 sequences are ENHRY and SYGVKD. J lost 3 bases, V lost 2 bases, and 2 bases had no gene match. This CDR3 comprises 15 residues. CDR3 in amino acids: CAISEGQGHTGELFF. CDR3 DNA sequence: TGTGCCATCAGTGAGGGACAGGGTCACACCGGGGAGCTGTTTTTT.

This clone occurred a few times. The chain uses TRBV5-4 and TRBJ1-1, with TRBD1 matching 7 bases. Unmatched junction bases numbered 3, after V lost 0 bases and J lost 7 bases. This CDR3 is built from 13 residues. Germline V CDR1 and CDR2: SGHNT, YYREEE (reference sequence). This CDR3 reads CASSLEAGGEAFF. In DNA form, the CDR3 reads TGTGCCAGCAGCTTGGAGGCAGGGGGTGAAGCTTTCTTT.

This clone was detected only once. This chain links TRBV10-2 with TRBJ1-5, with D perhaps TRBD1 (6 bases). V lost 3 bases to trimming and J lost 2 bases, with 11 bases between them. Per the germline V gene, CDR1 is WSHSY and CDR2 is SAAADI. The CDR3 runs 15 residues. The CDR3 sequence is CASSEGGSRNQPQHF. In nucleotides, the CDR3 is TGCGCCAGCAGTGAAGGGGGGTCCCGCAATCAGCCCCAGCATTTT.

This rearrangement joins TRBV7-9 to TRBJ1-6; D is perhaps TRBD1 (5 bases). CDR1 and CDR2 from the germline V gene are SEHNR and FQNEAQ (reference sequence). V was cut by 1 base and J by 5 bases, with 9 bases left in between. The CDR3 runs 15 residues. The CDR3 DNA sequence: TGTGCCAGCAGCTTAGTTTTAGGGGATAATTCACCCCTCCACTTT. Translating gives CASSLVLGDNSPLHF.

V usage is TRBV30 and J usage is TRBJ1-5, with a weak D call TRBD1 (5 bases). This CDR3 has 16 amino acids. The germline CDR1 and CDR2 sequences are GTSNPN and SVGIG (reference sequence). The germline V and J ends were trimmed by 3 bases and 2 bases, with 17 bases remaining between them. CDR3 protein: CAWSPLRGTGNQPQHF. CDR3 nucleotide sequence: TGTGCCTGGAGCCCCTTGAGGGGAACGGGCAATCAGCCCCAGCATTTT.

CDR3 sequence reads: CASKAKGAGLYEQYF. CDR3 DNA: TGTGCCAGTAAAGCGAAGGGAGCGGGACTCTACGAGCAGTACTTC. The genes are TRBV19 and TRBJ2-7; 7 nucleotides agree with TRBD2. The J segment lost 3 bases and the V segment lost 7 bases, leaving 12 bases of the junction unmatched. Germline V gene sequence: CDR1 LNHDA, CDR2 SQIVND (reference sequence). The CDR3 sequence is 15 residues long.

The chain couples TRBV9 to TRBJ2-1; D may be TRBD1 (5 bases). The V end was cut by 0 bases, the J end by 6 bases, with 7 bases between. This CDR3 region has 13 residues. Germline CDR1 reads SGDLS; CDR2 reads YYNGEE. This CDR3 reads CASSVVQGNEQFF. The CDR3 coding sequence is TGTGCCAGCAGCGTAGTCCAGGGCAATGAGCAGTTCTTC.

This clone has ten or more counts. J is TRBJ2-7 and V is TRBV4-1, with D hard to call. The CDR3 has 14 amino acids. Trimming shortened V by 1 base and J by 2 bases, and 9 bases separated the two germline ends. The germline CDR1 and CDR2 sequences are MGHRA and YSYEKL. The CDR3 reads CASSQVMSAYEQYF. The CDR3 bases are TGCGCCAGCAGCCAAGTTATGTCCGCCTACGAGCAGTACTTC.